This T cell receptor (beta chain) was documented in a study of blood T cell repertoires in COVID-19 (dated by TCRdb to 2020 to 2021). Context from the whole study: Collaborator samples came from the United States, Italy and Spain and covered acute and convalescent phases of COVID-19. The material from the prospective study consisted of cDNA or gDNA derived from T cells, B-cell-depleted T cells, or PBMCs. The samples were drawn from the first 160 participants of the ongoing ImmuneRACE study and from 950 to 1,500 subjects provided by 6 global collaborators. Where available, HLA class I and class II types were obtained from metadata supplied by the sample provider rather than from assay-based typing. The repertoires were made available in a free public database intended to serve as a resource for research on the immune response to SARS-CoV-2. A de-identified subject ID, COVID-19 status, age in years and sex were almost always included in the sample metadata. The dataset comprised deeply sampled blood TCRbeta repertoires from subjects exposed to, actively infected with, or recovered from COVID-19. Broad study findings and their caveats: How much clinical and demographic metadata was included differed by source and by participant, and the metadata was provided uncurated.

With respect to this clone: Its antigen specificity is not known. No quality values exist for individual bases; no much larger clone is one base distant.

TCRbeta CDR3 regions were amplified from genomic DNA using the immunoSEQ Assay, a bias-controlled multiplex PCR. Per the source publication's procedure: The number of nucleated cells in each sample was estimated by amplification of reference gene primers within the assay. Sequence reads were collapsed and filtered to measure the absolute abundance of every unique TCRbeta CDR3 rearrangement. For each sample, productive Simpson clonality was calculated by taking the square root of Simpson's diversity index across productive rearrangements. What TCRdb holds here is the immuneACCESS table cut down to in-frame rearrangements. Part of the clones is not present; checked against another copy, under half of the missing clones reflect an unresolved V gene, and the others are unexplained. The DNA gave D and trimming, while V, J and clone size come from that table. The sample records 180,000 or so clones, approximately 89% of which are singletons. The biggest ten clones account for roughly 6% of the sample.

The CDR1 and CDR2 encoded by the germline V gene are LGHNT and FRNRAP. V is reduced by 3 bases and J by 10 bases, leaving a spacing of 10 bases between them. The CDR3 numbers 12 residues from cysteine through phenylalanine. Only the CDR3 DNA stays, 36 bases, in frame from base 1. Participants in the prospective study were aged roughly 18 to 100 years, lived in 20 to 30 United States geographic areas, and enrolled through a virtual design. To assign participants to cohorts, the prospective study relied on clinical history that participants themselves reported in a screening survey and a study questionnaire. ImmuneRACE Cohort 3 recovered participants were defined by two consecutive negative NP/OP PCR tests, healthcare professional clearance, or symptom resolution. Mobile phlebotomists in the prospective study collected whole blood, serum and a nasopharyngeal or oropharyngeal swab from every participant. Participants in the prospective study had the option to provide additional blood draws and questionnaires over an approximately 2-month period. Blood samples from the prospective study were shipped frozen or at room temperature prior to DNA extraction.

The chain is encoded by TRBV12-5 joined to TRBJ2-1; TRBD2 is possibly the D segment (6 matching bases). The receptor was isolated from a man aged 35 to 55 who had recovered from COVID-19. Sample: PBMCs or T cells enriched from blood (not recorded which). This receptor has the CDR3 CASGLGTPEQFF. In nucleotide form, the sequence is TGTGCTAGTGGTTTAGGGACTCCGGAGCAGTTCTTC.